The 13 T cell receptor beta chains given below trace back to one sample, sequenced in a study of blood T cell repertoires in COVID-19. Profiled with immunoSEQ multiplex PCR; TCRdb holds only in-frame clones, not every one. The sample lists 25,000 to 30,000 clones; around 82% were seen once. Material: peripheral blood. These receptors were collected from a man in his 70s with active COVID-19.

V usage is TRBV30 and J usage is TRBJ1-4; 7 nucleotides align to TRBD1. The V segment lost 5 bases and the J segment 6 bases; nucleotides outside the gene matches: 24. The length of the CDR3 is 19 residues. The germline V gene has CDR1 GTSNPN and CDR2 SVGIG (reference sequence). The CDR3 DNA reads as TGTGCCTGGGTCCCCCTGAGGGGGCGGAGAGGAGATGCTTATGAAAAACTGTTTTTT. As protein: CAWVPLRGRRGDAYEKLFF. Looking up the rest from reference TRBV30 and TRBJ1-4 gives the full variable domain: SQTIHQWPATLVQPVGSPLSLECTVEGTSNPNLYWYRQAAGRGLQLLFYSVGIGQISSEVPQNLSASRPQDRQFILSSKKLLLSDSGFYLCAWVPLRGRRGDAYEKLFFGSGTQLSVL.

CDR3 sequence (DNA): TGTGCCAGAAGCTTGGGGCTTGATGGCGGGGCCAGCAATGAGCAGTTCTTC. Translating gives CARSLGLDGGASNEQFF. The chain combines TRBV5-3 with TRBJ2-1, with D perhaps matching TRBD2 (6 bases). TRBV5-3 is placed among ORFs of uncertain function. Trimming pared 0 bases from V and 6 bases from J, leaving 19 bases between. This CDR3 is 17 amino acids long.

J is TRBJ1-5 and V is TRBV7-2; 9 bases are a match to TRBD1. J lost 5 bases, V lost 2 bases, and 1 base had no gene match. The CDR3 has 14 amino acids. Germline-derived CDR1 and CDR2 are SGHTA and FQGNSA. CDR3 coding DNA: TGTGCCAGCAGCTTACGGACAGGGGATCAGCCCCAGCATTTT. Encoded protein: CASSLRTGDQPQHF.

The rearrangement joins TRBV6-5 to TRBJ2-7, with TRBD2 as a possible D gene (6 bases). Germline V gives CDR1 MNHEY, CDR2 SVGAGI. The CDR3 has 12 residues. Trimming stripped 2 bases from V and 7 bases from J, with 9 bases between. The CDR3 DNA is TGTGCCAGCAGTTACAGGGGAGGAGAGCAGTACTTC. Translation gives CASSYRGGEQYF.

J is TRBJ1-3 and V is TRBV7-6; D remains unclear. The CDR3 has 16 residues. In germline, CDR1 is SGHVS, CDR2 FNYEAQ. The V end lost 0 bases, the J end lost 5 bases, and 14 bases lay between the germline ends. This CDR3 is CASSLAYPGMRNTIYF. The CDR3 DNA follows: TGTGCCAGCAGCTTAGCCTATCCGGGTATGAGAAACACCATATATTTT.

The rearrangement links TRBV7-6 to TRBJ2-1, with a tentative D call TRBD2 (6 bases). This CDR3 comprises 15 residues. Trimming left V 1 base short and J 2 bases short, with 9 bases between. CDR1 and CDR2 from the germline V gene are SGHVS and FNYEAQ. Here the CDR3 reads CASSLVGGAYNEQFF. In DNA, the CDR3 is TGTGCCAGCAGCTTAGTGGGCGGGGCCTACAATGAGCAGTTCTTC.

The CDR3, as DNA: TGTGCCAGCAGCGGAAGGACAGGGTACACCTACAATGAGCAGTTCTTC. This sequence encodes CASSGRTGYTYNEQFF. The chain couples TRBV5-8 to TRBJ2-1; 8 bases are a match to TRBD1. Germline V lookup: CDR1 SGHTS, CDR2 YDEGEE. With V trimmed by 4 bases and J by 2 bases, 8 bases remained unmatched. This CDR3 is 16 amino acids long. The entire variable domain, with the rest obtained from reference TRBV5-8 and TRBJ2-1, is as follows: EAGVTQSPTHLIKTRGQQATLRCSPISGHTSVYWYQQALGLGLQFLLWYDEGEERNRGNFPPRFSGRQFPNYSSELNVNALELEDSALYLCASSGRTGYTYNEQFFGPGTRLTVL.

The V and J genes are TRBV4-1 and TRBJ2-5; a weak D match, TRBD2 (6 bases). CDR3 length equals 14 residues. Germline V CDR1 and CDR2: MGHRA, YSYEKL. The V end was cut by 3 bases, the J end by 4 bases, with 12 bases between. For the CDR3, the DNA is TGCGCCAGCAGCCAGGACACTAGCCGAGAGACCCAGTACTTC. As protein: CASSQDTSRETQYF.

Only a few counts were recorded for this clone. CDR3 protein: CASSLGDRAPHNSPLHF. CDR3 in DNA: TGTGCCAGCAGCTTAGGGGACAGGGCACCCCACAATTCACCCCTCCACTTT. The chain uses TRBV11-2 and TRBJ1-6; 9 bases map to TRBD1. Germline V gives CDR1 SGHAT, CDR2 FQNNGV. The CDR3 runs to 17 residues. V trimming: 1 base; J trimming: 7 bases; junction bases outside the gene matches: 8.

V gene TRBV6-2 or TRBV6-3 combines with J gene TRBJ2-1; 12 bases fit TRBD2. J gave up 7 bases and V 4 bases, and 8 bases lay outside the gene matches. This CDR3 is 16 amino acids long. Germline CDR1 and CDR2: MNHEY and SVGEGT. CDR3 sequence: CASSSPGTSGSNEQFF. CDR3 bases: TGTGCCAGCAGTTCCCCCGGGACTAGCGGGTCTAATGAGCAGTTCTTC.

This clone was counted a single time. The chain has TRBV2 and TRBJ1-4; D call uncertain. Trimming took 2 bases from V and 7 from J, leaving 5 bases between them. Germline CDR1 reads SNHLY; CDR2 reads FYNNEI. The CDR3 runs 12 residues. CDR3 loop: CASSESPEKLFF. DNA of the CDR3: TGTGCCAGCAGTGAAAGCCCTGAAAAACTGTTTTTT.

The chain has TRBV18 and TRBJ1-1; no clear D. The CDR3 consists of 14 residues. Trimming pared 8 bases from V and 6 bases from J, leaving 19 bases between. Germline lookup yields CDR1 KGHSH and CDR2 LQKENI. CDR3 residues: CASLPQRPPSEAFF. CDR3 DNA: TGTGCCAGCCTTCCCCAGAGGCCCCCCTCTGAAGCTTTCTTT.

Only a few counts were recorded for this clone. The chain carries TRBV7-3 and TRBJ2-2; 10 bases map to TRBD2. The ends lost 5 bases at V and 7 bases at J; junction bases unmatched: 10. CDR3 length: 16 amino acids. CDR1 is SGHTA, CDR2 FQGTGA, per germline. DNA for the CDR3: TGTGCCAGCAGCCTAGATAGCGGGGGGCTACTCGGGGAGCTGTTTTTT. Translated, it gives CASSLDSGGLLGELFF.